A selection of T cell receptor beta chains follows, all from one sample in a study of shared T cell receptors in the human thymus. Data came from immunoSEQ multiplex PCR; TCRdb stores just in-frame clones and leaves some out. The data show roughly 500,000 clones, with approximately 80% seen just once and around 0.012% held by the top ten. The same sample was also used in a study of human thymus T cells.

The sequenced material came from thymocytes. Receptors originate from a boy under three years old with a congenital heart defect. Both conserved end residues are trimmed from each CDR3. D genes are given only for firm matches.

>.|TRBV19|TRBJ2-1
ASSIQIREFPNEQF
>.|TRBV4-3|TRBJ1-5
ASSQDGYRDSNQPQH
>TRBD2|TRBV4-3|TRBJ2-2
ASSQTKTSGTANTGELF
>.|TRBV7-2|TRBJ2-3
ASSISRGPPADTQY
>.|TRBV29-1|TRBJ2-1
SVEVRGRNEQF
>.|TRBV21-1|TRBJ1-1
ASSTRQGKGNTEAF
>TRBD1|TRBV28|TRBJ1-1
ASSSPTGIGTEAF
>.|TRBV20-1|TRBJ1-1
SARGPGGAF
>.|TRBV30|TRBJ2-4
AWRGAGRLAKNIQY
>.|TRBV7-8|TRBJ2-5
ASSLRLWQY
>TRBD2|TRBV4-3|TRBJ2-1
ASSPKLAGGPDEQF
>TRBD1|TRBV5-1|TRBJ2-4
ASALGRQGVTKNIQY
>.|TRBV18|TRBJ1-2
ASSSGQPVYGYT
>TRBD2|TRBV19|TRBJ2-7
ASSQGTRINEQY
>TRBD2|TRBV5-6|TRBJ2-4
ASSTWTSGRGNIQY
>TRBD1|TRBV27|TRBJ2-7
ASSFHMRGPRPYEQY
>.|TRBV28|TRBJ1-5
ASSLTGGVSNQPQH
>.|TRBV10-3|TRBJ2-7
ATRGAGSRPYEQY
>.|TRBV16|TRBJ1-1
ASSAPGAF
>TRBD2|TRBV4-2|TRBJ2-3
ASSQPGLAGVGDTQY
>TRBD1|TRBV11-1|TRBJ2-7
ASSLATGGITYEQY
>.|TRBV2|TRBJ2-1
ASTKWPRRSYNEQF
>.|TRBV4-1|TRBJ2-3
ASSHVVGGSTDTQY
>.|TRBV5-4|TRBJ1-3
ASSLNMGLAISGNTIY
>TRBD2|TRBV28|TRBJ2-3
ASSSQTSGIYTDTQY
>.|TRBV25-1|TRBJ2-3
ASSVPTRTDTQY
>TRBD1|TRBV27|TRBJ2-7
ASSQTRQGSDEQY
>TRBD1|TRBV6-5|TRBJ1-3
ARTPNRGGNTIY
>TRBD1|TRBV6-5|TRBJ1-1
ASSYPPGQGSEAF